These 7 T cell receptor beta chains originate from one sample sequenced in a study of response to subunit inactivated influenza vaccine. TCRdb reanalysed the RT-PCR reads using MiXCR and keeps one entry per CDR3 protein. The table has approximately 160,000 distinct CDR3 sequences, about 11% seen once; the top ten hold around 35%. The sequences come from CD8+ T cells sorted from PBMCs, collected roughly 24 months after vaccination. These receptor sequences come from a man between 50 and 75 years old who received an inactivated influenza vaccine.

This clonotype has a handful of counts. J is TRBJ2-3 and V is TRBV7-9, with 7 bases matching TRBD1. Germline CDR1 and CDR2: SEHNR and FQNEAQ (reference sequence). V lost 5 bases, J lost 3 bases, and 2 bases stayed unmatched. CDR3 length: 13 amino acids. This CDR3 reads CASSRGLTDTQYF. As DNA, the CDR3 is TGTGCCAGCAGCAGGGGGCTGACAGATACGCAGTATTTT.

V gene TRBV6-1 combines with J gene TRBJ2-1, with 7 bases identical to TRBD2. V was clipped by 8 bases and J by 5 bases; unmatched bases: 15. This CDR3 is 16 amino acids long. The germline V gene encodes CDR1 MNHNS and CDR2 SASEGT. Written as DNA, the CDR3 is TGTGCCAGCGAAAGCCCCCTAGCGGTGATAGACAATGAGCAGTTCTTC. It codes for CASESPLAVIDNEQFF.

This clonotype was counted only a few times. The V and J genes are TRBV5-5 and TRBJ2-1; D may match TRBD1 or TRBD2 (6 bases each). The CDR3 totals 11 residues. The V and J ends lost 5 bases and 8 bases respectively, with 8 bases between them. CDR1 is SGHKS and CDR2 is YYEKEE in the germline V gene (reference sequence). The CDR3 region has the DNA TGTGCCAGCAGTGGGGGGCATGAGCAGTTCTTC. Residues: CASSGGHEQFF. Filled out from reference TRBV5-5 and TRBJ2-1, the complete variable domain reads DAGVTQSPTHLIKTRGQQVTLRCSPISGHKSVSWYQQVLGQGPQFIFQYYEKEERGRGNFPDRFSARQFPNYSSELNVNALLLGDSALYLCASSGGHEQFFGPGTRLTVL.

This clonotype was seen many times. This chain joins TRBV29-1 and TRBJ2-1; perhaps TRBD2 as D (5 bases). The V gene's germline CDR1 is SQVTM and CDR2 ANQGSEA. The CDR3 contains 14 residues. The V end lost 7 bases, the J end lost 6 bases, and 19 bases lay between the germline ends. CDR3 nucleotides: TGCAGCGGCGAGCGGAACCTCCCCCCCAATGAGCAGTTCTTC. Protein: CSGERNLPPNEQFF.

This chain joins TRBV10-1 and TRBJ2-7; tentative D call: TRBD2 (6 bases). The CDR3 extends over 14 amino acids. Trimming took off 7 bases at V and 2 bases at J, with 15 bases between the two ends. Germline V gene sequence: CDR1 WNHNN, CDR2 SYGVQD (reference sequence). The CDR3 DNA reads TGCGCCAGCATGGAGACCGGGGGACCCTACGAGCAGTACTTC. Translating it yields CASMETGGPYEQYF.

CDR3 sequence reads: CSAGPRAGSSYNEQFF. DNA for the CDR3: TGCAGTGCTGGCCCCCGGGCGGGTAGCTCCTACAATGAGCAGTTCTTC. The chain carries TRBV20-1 and TRBJ2-1, with D perhaps TRBD2 (5 bases). This CDR3 comprises 16 residues. The V gene lost 5 bases and the J gene lost 0 bases, with 17 bases spanning the gap. Germline V lookup: CDR1 DFQATT, CDR2 SNEGSKA (reference sequence).

V is TRBV7-6 and J is TRBJ1-1; D unresolved. Germline V CDR1 and CDR2: SGHVS, FNYEAQ. This CDR3 spans 15 amino acids. V lost 5 bases, J lost 1 base, and 14 bases lay in between. Written as DNA, the CDR3 is TGTGCCAGCAGCCCTACGGTCTTCGGGAACACTGAAGCTTTCTTT. Its protein product is CASSPTVFGNTEAFF.